The entry below gives a single TCR beta chain sequence along with its context. Its target antigen remains unknown. Base qualities were left out, and no much larger clone turns up one base away. Libraries were prepared through the immunoSEQ multiplex PCR assay. For the multiplex PCR, a mixture combining 60 forward primers for TCR Vbeta segments and 13 reverse primers for TCR Jbeta segments was used. The CDR3 region of rearranged TCR beta genes was amplified from genomic DNA by a multiplex PCR assay. Amplified TCR beta libraries were sequenced as 87-base-pair reads on the Illumina HiSeq System. Turning to the authors' computational methods: A later analysis tallied around 80 million unique TCR beta chains across the roughly 610 repertoires, and about 12 million of those chains were shared by two or more donors. A nearest-neighbor algorithm error-corrected the raw reads and collapsed the reads into unique sequences, merging closely related sequences to remove PCR and sequencing errors. V, D and J gene segments were assigned by aligning CDR3 sequences to IMGT reference sequences. For a sequence to be retained, a match of at least six nucleotides was required to both a V gene segment and a J gene segment. Rearrangements were called productive when the CDR3 lacked stop codons and stayed in frame with V and J; all others were non-productive. Following IMGT convention, CDR3 was defined as the stretch from the second conserved V-encoded cysteine to the conserved J-encoded phenylalanine. Sequences without an unambiguous match to a single V gene segment were excluded from the earlier analysis of approximately 600 of the donors. An earlier analysis of several hundred of the donors classified V segments as functional when productive rearrangements were above 56.7% and as segregating when the standard deviation between donors was above 5%. A statistical classification framework was built to diagnose cytomegalovirus status from the catalog of TCR beta chain sequences. V and J gene assignment, in a later analysis, came from comparing TCR nucleotide sequences with IMGT/GENE-DB human TR gene sequences. Using the TCRdist pipeline, a later analysis assigned CDR3 sequences along with most-parsimonious VDJ recombination scenarios. A later analysis defined each TCR beta chain by its CDR3 amino acid sequence plus V-gene family, and excluded reads lacking a unique V-gene family. In a later analysis, 500 to 700 highly shared, low-generation-probability nucleotide sequences were removed to address suspected cross-contamination and a sequencing artifact. For each public chain, a later analysis derived a clonal expansion index from normalized ranks of inferred template counts within each repertoire. In a later analysis, generation probabilities were computed using a VDJ recombination model fitted to out-of-frame rearrangements, and the results were checked against IGoR. In a later analysis, TCR-TCR, TCR-HLA and TCR-CMV co-occurrence was scored with hypergeometric tests, and a repertoire-size bias correction was applied to TCR pairs. False discovery rates were estimated in a later analysis by permuting HLA or CMV assignments 20 times. In a later analysis, co-occurring TCRs were grouped with DBSCAN, and TCRdist sequence similarity was added when clustering was performed within HLA-allele-positive subsets. Repertoires with fewer than 30,000 or more than 120,000 public chains were left out of co-occurrence clustering, as were five repertoires with anomalous nucleotide sharing. The table comes from immuneACCESS by way of TCRdb, which keeps in-frame sequences with V and J called. Part of the clones is missing from these tables; in studies checked, under half for an unresolved V gene and the rest for unknown reasons. That table furnishes V, J and clone size, whereas the DNA furnished D and trimming. For this sample there are approximately 140,000 clones; around 82% appear just once. The ten top clones hold 6.5% to 7% of the sample.

These data come from a study of cytomegalovirus exposure and HLA in healthy donors (dated by TCRdb to 2015 to 2018). A note on the overall study: According to an earlier analysis of around 600 of the donors, 200 million or so T cells yielded over 100 million unique TCR beta sequences and about 300 Gb of sequence data. The number of typed donors differed by locus: about 620-640 for A, B, C, DRB1 and DQB1; roughly 510 for DQA1; 606 for DPA1; and around 490 for DPB1. In a later genetic analysis, genome-wide SNP genotypes for about three fifths of the roughly 670 donors were used, and that subset was treated as a discovery cohort. To predict cytomegalovirus infection status, the study brought together high-throughput TCR immunosequencing, statistical association of individual TCRs with disease status, and machine learning. The study aimed to test whether cataloging public T cell receptors could reveal signatures of past pathogen exposure. Besides the first cohort of more than 650 subjects, a separate validation cohort made up of 120 or so different subjects was used. HLA typing covered class I and class II loci at four-digit resolution. The study profiled the T cell repertoires of 500 to 800 subjects by immunosequencing and related them to cytomegalovirus serostatus. Roughly 5 DR-DQ haplotypes were treated as single units for association and clustering because of strong linkage in the cohort. All discovery cohort repertoires had been generated on a single sequencing platform. Across 300 to 500 genotyped donors of the cohort, an average of about 240,000 unique TCR beta nucleotide sequences per donor were sequenced, and around 20% of those sequences were non-productive. An early release covering 550 to 650 HLA-typed donors comprised about 310 gigabases of sequencing data and 65 million to 100 million unique TCR sequences. Rather than using new phenotypic data, the later analysis identified candidate immune exposures from TCR beta sequences and from how often those sequences occurred across donors. In a later analysis, previously published TCR beta repertoires from 550 to 700 donors were re-analyzed and high-resolution HLA genotyping was added so that TCR occurrence patterns could be studied. Donor age, sex, ethnicity and CMV serostatus were compiled together with the repertoire data. An earlier analysis of some 500 of the donors applied high-throughput TCR beta sequencing to assess whether each TCR beta V gene segment acted as functional or pseudogenic. The genetic ancestry cluster associated with self-reported Caucasian donors included 65% to 90% of the roughly 400 genotyped donors. Points the paper makes about the study in general: In an earlier analysis of more than 500 of the donors, most TCR beta V segments appeared in productive rearrangements about 87% or about 30% of the time, broadly matching IMGT annotations. The earlier analysis of approximately 560 of the donors excluded roughly 17 rarely observed V segments, including chromosome 9 orphons, because counts were too low. HLA typing was unavailable for some donors at each locus, so association tests used only the typed subset. A few of the identified cytomegalovirus-associated TCR beta chains were confirmed in vitro to be specific for cytomegalovirus antigens. Because the 87-base-pair reads could not distinguish some IMGT-functional V segments, including TRBV6-2 and TRBV6-3, those segments were excluded. For the cohort, immune exposure information was limited to CMV serostatus. This cohort had only TCR beta chains sequenced, and the lack of alpha or paired-chain data limited which features could be detected. The classifier was reported to diagnose cytomegalovirus status with high specificity and sensitivity in both the original cohort and the validation cohort. In a later analysis, HLA-associated TCR beta chains showed more clonal expansion and lower generation probabilities than non-associated chains that were equally common. Sequencing depth was assumed to be roughly uniform across donors in the presence/absence analyses, though that assumption may not hold. A later genetic analysis associated a missense DCLRE1C variant with V-gene and J-gene trimming of TCR beta chains, and an independent cohort replicated the association. In a later analysis, TCR association rates were found to vary across HLA loci, with the most associated TCRs seen for DRB1 alleles and the fewest for HLA-C alleles. Assigning TCR associations to individual alleles was difficult when HLA alleles, especially DR and DQ, strongly co-occurred. According to a later genetic analysis, donors in an Asian-associated ancestry cluster had fewer N-insertions in productive TCRs than the approximately 650-donor mean. According to the authors, the approach could potentially be generalized to other disease states and immunological phenotypes. Most TCR sequences were seen in very few donors, while some public TCRs were found in many individuals. Linkage disequilibrium might explain the correlated functional status among segregating V segments, but an unknown experimental factor could not be ruled out. Most CMV-associated TCR beta chains appeared to be HLA-restricted in a later analysis, and the HLA associations seemed to be driven largely by CMV exposure. Several of the top co-occurrence clusters appeared to be linked to parvovirus B19, influenza, CMV and Epstein-Barr virus, according to a later analysis. The study gave a list of 150 to 200 TCR beta chains associated with cytomegalovirus. A later analysis associated around 16,000 TCR beta sequences with specific HLA alleles at a false discovery rate of 0.05. A group of highly shared sequence variants was considered likely to be a technical artifact of the sequencing pipeline. A further reported finding was that TCR beta sequences accurately predicted the HLA-A and HLA-B alleles for most subjects in the first cohort.

The cohort was made up of under 800 healthy bone marrow donors. At the time of sampling, all cohort members were nominally healthy, though unrecorded immune exposures were likely present. The donor was CMV seropositive and was included in the group of 250 to 300 seropositive cohort members. Every donor gave a peripheral blood sample, and the peripheral blood mononuclear cells from that sample were used for TCR beta sequencing. The Qiagen DNeasy Blood Extraction Kit was used to extract genomic DNA from the blood cell samples. V is clipped by 3 bases and J by 7 bases, and the sequence between their germline boundaries is 21 bases long. The CDR3 sequence holds 17 residues, the cysteine and phenylalanine included. CDR3 DNA is the only sequence kept; it has 51 bases, read in frame from the first base. The germline V gene (reference sequence) sets CDR1 to SEHNR and CDR2 to FQNEAQ.

Recombination linked TRBV7-9 to TRBJ1-4; 6 matching bases give a weak D call of TRBD1. The sequenced sample consisted of PBMCs. The receptor was derived from a man aged 40-49 years in good health and CMV-seropositive. In nucleotide form, the sequence is TGTGCCAGCAGCTTGCAGGGGTTTGGGGCCGATGGTGAAAAACTGTTTTTT. It translates to CASSLQGFGADGEKLFF.